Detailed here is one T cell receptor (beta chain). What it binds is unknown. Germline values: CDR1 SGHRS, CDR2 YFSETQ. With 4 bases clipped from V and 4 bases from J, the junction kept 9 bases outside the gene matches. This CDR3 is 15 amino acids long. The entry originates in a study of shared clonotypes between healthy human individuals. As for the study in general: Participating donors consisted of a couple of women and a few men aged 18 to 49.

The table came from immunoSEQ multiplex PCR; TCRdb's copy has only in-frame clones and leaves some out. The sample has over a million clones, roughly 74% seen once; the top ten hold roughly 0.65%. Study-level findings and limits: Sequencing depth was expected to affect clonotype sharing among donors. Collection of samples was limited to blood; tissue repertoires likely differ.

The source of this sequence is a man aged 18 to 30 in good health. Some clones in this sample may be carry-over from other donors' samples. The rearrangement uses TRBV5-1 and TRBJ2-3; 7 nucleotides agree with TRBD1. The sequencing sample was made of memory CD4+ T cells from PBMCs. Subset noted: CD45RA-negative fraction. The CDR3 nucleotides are TGCGCCAGCAGCAGGTGGACAGGTCCATCAGATACGCAGTATTTT. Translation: CASSRWTGPSDTQYF.